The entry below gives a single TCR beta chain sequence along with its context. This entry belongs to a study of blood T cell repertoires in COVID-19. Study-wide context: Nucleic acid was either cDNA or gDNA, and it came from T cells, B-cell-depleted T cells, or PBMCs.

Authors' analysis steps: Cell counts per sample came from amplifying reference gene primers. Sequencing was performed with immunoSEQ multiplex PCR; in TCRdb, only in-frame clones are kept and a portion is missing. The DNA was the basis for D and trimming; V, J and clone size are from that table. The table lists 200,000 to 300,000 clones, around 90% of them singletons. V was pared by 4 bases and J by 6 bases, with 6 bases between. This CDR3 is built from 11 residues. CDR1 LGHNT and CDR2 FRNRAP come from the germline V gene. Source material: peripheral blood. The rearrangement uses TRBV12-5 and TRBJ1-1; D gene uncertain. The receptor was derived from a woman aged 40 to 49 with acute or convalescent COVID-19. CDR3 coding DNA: TGTGCTAGTGGTTACAGAGCTGAAGCTTTCTTT. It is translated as CASGYRAEAFF.